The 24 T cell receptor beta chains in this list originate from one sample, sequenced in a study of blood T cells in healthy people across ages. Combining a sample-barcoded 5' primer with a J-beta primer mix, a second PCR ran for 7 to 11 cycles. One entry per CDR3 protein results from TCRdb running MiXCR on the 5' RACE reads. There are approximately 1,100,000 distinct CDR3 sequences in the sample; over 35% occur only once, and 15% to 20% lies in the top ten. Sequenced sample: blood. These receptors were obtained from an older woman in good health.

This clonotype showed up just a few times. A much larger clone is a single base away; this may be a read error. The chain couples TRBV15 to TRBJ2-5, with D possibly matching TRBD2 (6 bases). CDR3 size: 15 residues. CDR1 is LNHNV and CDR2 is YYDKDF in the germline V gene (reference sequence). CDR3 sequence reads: CTTSRRDGGLETQYF. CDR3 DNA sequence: TGTACCACCAGCAGGCGTGATGGGGGGTTAGAGACCCAGTACTTC.

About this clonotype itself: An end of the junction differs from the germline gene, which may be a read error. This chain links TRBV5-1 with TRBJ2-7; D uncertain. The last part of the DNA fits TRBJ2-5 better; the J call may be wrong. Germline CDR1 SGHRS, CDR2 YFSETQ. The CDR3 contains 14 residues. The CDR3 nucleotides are TGCGCCGGCAGCCAAATATCTGCTGTGGAGACCCAGTACTTC. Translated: CAGSQISAVETQYF.

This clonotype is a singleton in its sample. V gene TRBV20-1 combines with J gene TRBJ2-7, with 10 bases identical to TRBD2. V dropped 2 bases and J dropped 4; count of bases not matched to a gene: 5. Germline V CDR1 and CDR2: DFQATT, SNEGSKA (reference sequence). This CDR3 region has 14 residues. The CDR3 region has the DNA TGCAGTGCTAGAAGGAGCGGGAGGGGGTACGAGCAGTACTTC. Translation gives CSARRSGRGYEQYF.

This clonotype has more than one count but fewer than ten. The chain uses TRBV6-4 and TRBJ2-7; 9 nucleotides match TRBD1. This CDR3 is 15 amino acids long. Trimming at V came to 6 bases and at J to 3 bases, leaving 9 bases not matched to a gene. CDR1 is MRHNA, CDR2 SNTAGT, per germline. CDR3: CASRARTGENYEQYF. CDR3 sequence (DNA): TGTGCCAGCAGGGCCCGGACAGGGGAAAACTACGAGCAGTACTTC.

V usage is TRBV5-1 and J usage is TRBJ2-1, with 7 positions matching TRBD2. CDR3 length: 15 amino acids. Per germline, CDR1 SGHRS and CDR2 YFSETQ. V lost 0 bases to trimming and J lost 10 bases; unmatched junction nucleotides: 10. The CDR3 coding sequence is TGCGCCAGCAGCTTGGTGGGAGGGCTGTCGGGGGAGCAGTTCTTC. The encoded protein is CASSLVGGLSGEQFF. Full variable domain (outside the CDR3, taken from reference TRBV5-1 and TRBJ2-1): KAGVTQTPRYLIKTRGQQVTLSCSPISGHRSVSWYQQTPGQGLQFLFEYFSETQRNKGNFPGRFSGRQFSNSRSEMNVSTLELGDSALYLCASSLVGGLSGEQFFGPGTRLTVL.

The CDR3 nucleotides are TGCAGTGCTAGCACTTCGGGTCTAGGAGGGGCGCAGTATTTT. Protein: CSASTSGLGGAQYF. This rearrangement joins TRBV20-1 to TRBJ2-3; D is possibly TRBD2 (6 bases). Per the germline V gene, CDR1 is DFQATT and CDR2 is SNEGSKA (reference sequence). The CDR3 totals 14 residues. Trimming took off 3 bases at V and 10 bases at J, with 20 bases between the two ends.

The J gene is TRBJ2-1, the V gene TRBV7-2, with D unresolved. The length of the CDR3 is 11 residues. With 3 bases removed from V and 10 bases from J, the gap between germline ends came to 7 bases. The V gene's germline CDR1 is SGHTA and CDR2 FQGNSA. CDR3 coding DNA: TGTGCCAGCAGCTTCTCGCGCGAGCAGTTCTTC. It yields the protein CASSFSREQFF.

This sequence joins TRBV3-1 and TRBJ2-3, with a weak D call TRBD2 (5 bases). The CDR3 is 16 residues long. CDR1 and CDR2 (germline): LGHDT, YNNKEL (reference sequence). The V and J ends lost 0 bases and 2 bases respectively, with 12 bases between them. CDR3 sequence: CASSQDSHDYTDTQYF. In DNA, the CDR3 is TGTGCCAGCAGCCAAGACTCCCACGACTACACAGATACGCAGTATTTT.

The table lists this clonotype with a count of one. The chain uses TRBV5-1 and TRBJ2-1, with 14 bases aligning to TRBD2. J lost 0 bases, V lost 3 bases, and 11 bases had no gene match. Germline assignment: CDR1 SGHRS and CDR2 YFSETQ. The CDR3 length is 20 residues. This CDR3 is CASSWGLAGVQPSSYNEQFF. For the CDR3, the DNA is TGCGCCAGCAGCTGGGGACTAGCGGGAGTTCAACCGAGCTCCTACAATGAGCAGTTCTTC.

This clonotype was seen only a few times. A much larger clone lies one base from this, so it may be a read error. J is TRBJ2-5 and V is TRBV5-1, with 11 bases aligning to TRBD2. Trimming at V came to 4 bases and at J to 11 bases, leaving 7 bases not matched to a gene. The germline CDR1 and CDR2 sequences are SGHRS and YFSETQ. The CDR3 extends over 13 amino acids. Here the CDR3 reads CASSHGLAGEQYF. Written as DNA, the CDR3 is TGCGCCAGCAGCCACGGACTAGCGGGTGAGCAGTACTTC. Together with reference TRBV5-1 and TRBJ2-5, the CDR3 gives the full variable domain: KAGVTQTPRYLIKTRGQQVTLSCSPISGHRSVSWYQQTPGQGLQFLFEYFSETQRNKGNFPGRFSGRQFSNSRSEMNVSTLELGDSALYLCASSHGLAGEQYFGPGTRLLVL.

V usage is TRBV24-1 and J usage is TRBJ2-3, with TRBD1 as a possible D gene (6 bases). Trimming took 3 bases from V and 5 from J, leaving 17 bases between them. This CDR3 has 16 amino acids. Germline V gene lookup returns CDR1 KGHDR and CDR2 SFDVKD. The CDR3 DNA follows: TGTGCCACCAGTGATGAGGTGGCAGGGGCAGGAGATACGCAGTATTTT. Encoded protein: CATSDEVAGAGDTQYF.

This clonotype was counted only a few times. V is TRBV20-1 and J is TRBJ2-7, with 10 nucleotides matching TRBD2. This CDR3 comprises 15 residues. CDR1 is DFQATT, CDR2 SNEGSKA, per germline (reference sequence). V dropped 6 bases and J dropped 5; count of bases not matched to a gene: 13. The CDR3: CSAPKRPSGSNEQYF. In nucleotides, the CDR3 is TGCAGTGCCCCCAAAAGGCCTAGCGGGAGCAACGAGCAGTACTTC.

The CDR3 DNA reads TGTGCCAGCAGAGCTAGCGGGGGCGCCTTCCAAGAGACCCAGTACTTC. Amino acid sequence: CASRASGGAFQETQYF. V and J are TRBV6-5 and TRBJ2-5; TRBD2 agrees at 10 bases. The CDR3 covers 16 residues. Germline V gene data show CDR1 as MNHEY and CDR2 as SVGAGI. V lost 6 bases, J lost 1 base, and 8 bases stayed unmatched.

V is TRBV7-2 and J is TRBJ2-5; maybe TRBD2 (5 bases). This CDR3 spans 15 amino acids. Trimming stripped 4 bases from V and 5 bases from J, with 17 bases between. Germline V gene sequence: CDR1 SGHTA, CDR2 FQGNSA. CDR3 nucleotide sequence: TGTGCCAGCAGCTACGACTATAGCAAAACGGAGACCCAGTACTTC. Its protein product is CASSYDYSKTETQYF.

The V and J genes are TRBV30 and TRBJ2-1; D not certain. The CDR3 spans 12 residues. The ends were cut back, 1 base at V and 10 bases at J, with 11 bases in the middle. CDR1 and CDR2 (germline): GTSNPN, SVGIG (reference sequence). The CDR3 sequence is CAWSEIGGEQFF. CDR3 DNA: TGTGCCTGGAGTGAGATAGGTGGCGAGCAGTTCTTC.

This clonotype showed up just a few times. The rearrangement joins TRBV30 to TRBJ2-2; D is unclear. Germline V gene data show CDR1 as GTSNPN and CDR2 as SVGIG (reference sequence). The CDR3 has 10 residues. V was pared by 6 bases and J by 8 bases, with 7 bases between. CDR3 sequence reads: CACALGELFF. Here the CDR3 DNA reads TGTGCCTGTGCCCTTGGGGAGCTGTTTTTT. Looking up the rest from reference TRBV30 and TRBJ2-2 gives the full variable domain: SQTIHQWPATLVQPVGSPLSLECTVEGTSNPNLYWYRQAAGRGLQLLFYSVGIGQISSEVPQNLSASRPQDRQFILSSKKLLLSDSGFYLCACALGELFFGEGSRLTVL.

CDR3 sequence: CSASPTGPNNEQFF. CDR3 in DNA: TGCAGTGCTTCGCCGACGGGCCCCAACAATGAGCAGTTCTTC. V and J are TRBV20-1 and TRBJ2-1; D uncertain. The CDR3 totals 14 residues. V was pared by 5 bases and J by 5 bases, with 16 bases between. Per the germline V gene, CDR1 is DFQATT and CDR2 is SNEGSKA (reference sequence).

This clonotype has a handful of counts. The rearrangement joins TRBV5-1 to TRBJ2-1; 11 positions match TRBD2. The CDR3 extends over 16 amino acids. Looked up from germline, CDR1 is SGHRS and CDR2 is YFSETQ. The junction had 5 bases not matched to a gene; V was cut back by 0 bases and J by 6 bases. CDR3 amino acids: CASSLGGGLAVNEQFF. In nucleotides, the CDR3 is TGCGCCAGCAGCTTGGGAGGGGGACTAGCGGTCAATGAGCAGTTCTTC.

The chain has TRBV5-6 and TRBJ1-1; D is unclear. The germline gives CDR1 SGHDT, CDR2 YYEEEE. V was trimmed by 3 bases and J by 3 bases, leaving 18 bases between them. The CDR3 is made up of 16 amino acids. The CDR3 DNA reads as TGTGCCAGCAGCTCCCTCGGAGGTACCCAGGACACTGAAGCTTTCTTT. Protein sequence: CASSSLGGTQDTEAFF.

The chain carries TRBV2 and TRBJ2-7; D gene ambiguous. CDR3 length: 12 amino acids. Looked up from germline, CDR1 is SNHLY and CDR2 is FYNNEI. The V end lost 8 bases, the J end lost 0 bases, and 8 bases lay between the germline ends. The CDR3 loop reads CASLKGSYEQYF. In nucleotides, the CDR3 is TGTGCCAGCCTCAAGGGCTCCTACGAGCAGTACTTC.

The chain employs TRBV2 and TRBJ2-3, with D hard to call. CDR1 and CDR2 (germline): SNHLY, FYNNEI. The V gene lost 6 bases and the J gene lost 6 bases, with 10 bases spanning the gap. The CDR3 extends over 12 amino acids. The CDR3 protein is CASSPGWDTQYF. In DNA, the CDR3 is TGTGCCAGCAGCCCCGGGTGGGATACGCAGTATTTT.

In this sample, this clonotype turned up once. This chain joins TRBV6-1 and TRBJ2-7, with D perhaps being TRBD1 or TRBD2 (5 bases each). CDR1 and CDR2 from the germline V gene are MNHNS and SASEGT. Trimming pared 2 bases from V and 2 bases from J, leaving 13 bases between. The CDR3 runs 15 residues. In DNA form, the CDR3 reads TGTGCCAGCAGTGAACGGTCGGGACCACCCTACGAGCAGTACTTC. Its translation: CASSERSGPPYEQYF.

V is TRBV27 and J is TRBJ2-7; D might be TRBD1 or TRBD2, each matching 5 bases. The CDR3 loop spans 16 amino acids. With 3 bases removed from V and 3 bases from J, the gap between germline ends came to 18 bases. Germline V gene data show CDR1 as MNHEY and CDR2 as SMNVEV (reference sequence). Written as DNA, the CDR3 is TGTGCCAGCAGTTTTTGTGGCGGCAGTGGGGGCTACGAGCAGTACTTC. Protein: CASSFCGGSGGYEQYF.

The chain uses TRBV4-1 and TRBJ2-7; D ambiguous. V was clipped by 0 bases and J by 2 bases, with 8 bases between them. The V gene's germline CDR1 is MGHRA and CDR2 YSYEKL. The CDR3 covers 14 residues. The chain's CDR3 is CASSQDMKTYEQYF. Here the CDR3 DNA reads TGCGCCAGCAGCCAAGATATGAAAACCTACGAGCAGTACTTC.